Shown below are 11 T cell receptor beta chains from a single sample sequenced in a study of radiotherapy plus CTLA-4 blockade in lung cancer. Profiling relied on immunoSEQ multiplex PCR, and the TCRdb table lists in-frame clones only, not all of them. The table lists some 78,000 clones, about 88% of them singletons. Sequenced here: peripheral blood, sampled from a patient treated with radiotherapy plus ipilimumab. Receptor source: a human donor with non-small cell lung cancer who had stable disease on radiotherapy plus ipilimumab.

The chain employs TRBV19 and TRBJ2-4; tentatively, D is TRBD1 or TRBD2 (5 bases each). Trimming stripped 4 bases from V and 6 bases from J, with 13 bases between. CDR3 length: 14 amino acids. The V gene's germline CDR1 is LNHDA and CDR2 SQIVND (reference sequence). The CDR3 sequence: CASSTWGIGNIQYF. CDR3 DNA: TGTGCCAGTAGTACCTGGGGGATCGGAAACATTCAGTACTTC.

The genes are TRBV7-2 and TRBJ2-7; 10 bases are shared with TRBD1. The trim removed 1 base at V and 6 bases at J, leaving 6 bases unmatched. CDR1 is SGHTA and CDR2 is FQGNSA in the germline V gene. The CDR3 is made up of 15 amino acids. The DNA for the CDR3 is TGTGCCAGCAGCTTAGGTGGGGGGACAGGGGCCGAGCAGTACTTC. Translating gives CASSLGGGTGAEQYF. Full variable domain (missing parts from reference TRBV7-2 and TRBJ2-7): GAGVSQSPSNKVTEKGKDVELRCDPISGHTALYWYRQSLGQGLEFLIYFQGNSAPDKSGLPSDRFSAERTGGSVSTLTIQRTQQEDSAVYLCASSLGGGTGAEQYFGPGTRLTVT.

The chain uses TRBV9 and TRBJ1-6; tentatively, D is TRBD1 (5 bases). Germline lookup yields CDR1 SGDLS and CDR2 YYNGEE. The CDR3 length is 14 residues. The V end lost 0 bases, the J end lost 10 bases, and 11 bases lay between the germline ends. Here the CDR3 DNA reads TGTGCCAGCAGCGTAGAAGACAGAGGGTCACCCCTCCACTTT. It yields the protein CASSVEDRGSPLHF. Combining the CDR3 with reference TRBV9 and TRBJ1-6 gives the whole variable domain DSGVTQTPKHLITATGQRVTLRCSPRSGDLSVYWYQQSLDQGLQFLIQYYNGEERAKGNILERFSAQQFPDLHSELNLSSLELGDSALYFCASSVEDRGSPLHFGNGTRLTVT.

This chain joins TRBV2 and TRBJ2-7, with 7 bases matching TRBD1. Germline lookup yields CDR1 SNHLY and CDR2 FYNNEI. V shed 5 bases, J shed 3 bases, and the junction held 7 bases outside the gene matches. The CDR3 is 14 amino acids. The DNA of the CDR3 is TGTGCCAGCAGTCGAGGGGGCTCCCGCTACGAGCAGTACTTC. Its protein product is CASSRGGSRYEQYF.

This sequence joins TRBV21-1 and TRBJ2-2; TRBD2, the table's D call, lacks a check against the DNA. TRBV21-1 is given as a pseudogene. CDR3 length: 16 residues. For the CDR3, the DNA is TGTGCCAGCAGCAACTATGTTGAGGGCCCCACCGGGGAGCTGTTTTTT. Translating gives CASSNYVEGPTGELFF.

This CDR3 reads CASSSGQGMNTEAFF. The CDR3 DNA reads TGCGCCAGCAGCTCAGGACAGGGGATGAACACTGAAGCTTTCTTT. The genes are TRBV5-1 and TRBJ1-1, with 9 bases matching TRBD1. Germline assignment: CDR1 SGHRS and CDR2 YFSETQ. V lost 3 bases and J lost 0; bases outside the gene matches: 3. This CDR3 is 15 amino acids long.

The J gene is TRBJ2-1, the V gene TRBV7-9, with 7 positions matching TRBD2. V shed 6 bases and J 0 bases; nucleotides not matched to a gene: 5. CDR3 length: 15 amino acids. Germline assignment: CDR1 SEHNR and CDR2 FQNEAQ (reference sequence). The chain's CDR3 is CASRRTSDSYNEQFF. The CDR3 nucleotides are TGTGCCAGCAGAAGGACTAGTGACTCCTACAATGAGCAGTTCTTC.

The rearrangement joins TRBV27 to TRBJ1-5; no definite D call. CDR1 is MNHEY, CDR2 SMNVEV, per germline (reference sequence). The V end was cut by 3 bases, the J end by 9 bases, with 12 bases between. The CDR3 runs to 13 residues. The CDR3 reads CASSFYGLGPQHF. CDR3 DNA sequence: TGTGCCAGCAGTTTCTATGGGCTGGGGCCCCAGCATTTT.

J is TRBJ2-7 and V is TRBV19; 9 bases map to TRBD2. V dropped 5 bases and J dropped 2; count of bases not matched to a gene: 4. This CDR3 contains 14 residues. Germline V gene lookup returns CDR1 LNHDA and CDR2 SQIVND (reference sequence). The CDR3 bases are TGTGCCAGTAGTCCTAGCGGGATAACCTACGAGCAGTACTTC. Its translation is CASSPSGITYEQYF.

The V and J genes are TRBV30 and TRBJ1-1, with D maybe TRBD1 (6 bases). Germline lookup yields CDR1 GTSNPN and CDR2 SVGIG (reference sequence). The V and J ends lost 4 bases and 7 bases respectively, with 16 bases between them. This CDR3 is 13 amino acids long. The CDR3 DNA is TGTGCCTGGACCCAAAGGGGGGGAAATGAAGCTTTCTTT. The encoded protein is CAWTQRGGNEAFF. Supplemented by reference TRBV30 and TRBJ1-1, the full variable domain reads SQTIHQWPATLVQPVGSPLSLECTVEGTSNPNLYWYRQAAGRGLQLLFYSVGIGQISSEVPQNLSASRPQDRQFILSSKKLLLSDSGFYLCAWTQRGGNEAFFGQGTRLTVV.

This rearrangement joins TRBV9 to TRBJ2-2; D call uncertain. The V gene lost 0 bases and the J gene lost 6 bases, with 15 bases spanning the gap. The CDR3 extends over 16 amino acids. CDR1 and CDR2 from the germline V gene are SGDLS and YYNGEE. The CDR3: CASSVETVGHSGELFF. Here the CDR3 DNA reads TGTGCCAGCAGCGTAGAAACGGTAGGGCATTCCGGGGAGCTGTTTTTT.